These 2 T cell receptor beta chains share one sample of origin, sequenced in a study of blood T cells in healthy people across ages. It was with a sample-barcoded 5' primer and a J-beta primer mix that a second PCR of about 6 to 12 cycles was run. TCRdb re-called the 5' RACE reads through MiXCR, storing one row per CDR3 protein. The data show 1.5 million to 2 million distinct CDR3 sequences, about 30% seen once. Sequenced sample: blood. These receptors all come from a woman aged 30 to 39 in good health.

A few counts support this clonotype. This chain joins TRBV4-1 and TRBJ2-7, with a tentative D call TRBD1 (8 bases). V was pared by 4 bases and J by 1 base, with 20 bases between. The CDR3 is 17 amino acids. Germline assignment: CDR1 MGHRA and CDR2 YSYEKL. The CDR3 DNA is TGCGCCAGCAGCCCTGGGATCGGGAGGACAGGGTCCTACGAGCAGTACTTC. This codes for CASSPGIGRTGSYEQYF.

This clonotype was seen a handful of times. The chain joins TRBV3-1 to TRBJ2-7; TRBD2 agrees at 8 bases. Germline assignment: CDR1 LGHDT and CDR2 YNNKEL (reference sequence). Trimming took 5 bases from V and 3 from J; bases not matched to a gene: 12. The CDR3 has 16 residues. CDR3 protein: CASSRNDGRERYEQYF. Here the CDR3 DNA reads TGTGCCAGCAGCAGGAACGACGGGAGGGAACGCTACGAGCAGTACTTC.